The TCR beta chain under discussion was sequenced for a study of T cell clones after liver transplantation. Concerning this clone: Antigen specificity is unknown.

The CDR3 contains 18 residues. CDR1 is SGHKS, CDR2 YYEKEE, per germline (reference sequence). The V and J ends lost 0 bases and 1 base respectively, with 17 bases between them. Generated by immunoSEQ multiplex PCR, the TCRdb table keeps only in-frame clones and is missing some. The data contain some 80,000 clones, around four fifths of them seen just once; the ten biggest clones take up 2.1%. General study points: Low donor cell numbers restricted donor-reactive repertoire measurement in two subjects. Compared with third party-reactive sequences, donor-reactive ones declined more, independent of withdrawal success. Circulating graft-donor-reactive CD4 TCRbeta sequences fell significantly post-transplant in 5 of 8 subjects.

V is TRBV5-5 and J is TRBJ2-4; weak D call: TRBD1 (5 bases). The input for sequencing was CD4+ T cells from blood, taken around 48 months after liver transplant. This clonotype was sampled from a human patient who received a liver transplant. A subset of T cells may come from the graft donor. Here the CDR3 DNA reads TGTGCCAGCAGCTTGGCCGGGTTCGCGGCAGGGGCCAAAAACATTCAGTACTTC. This codes for CASSLAGFAAGAKNIQYF. Full variable domain (remainder filled in from reference TRBV5-5 and TRBJ2-4): DAGVTQSPTHLIKTRGQQVTLRCSPISGHKSVSWYQQVLGQGPQFIFQYYEKEERGRGNFPDRFSARQFPNYSSELNVNALLLGDSALYLCASSLAGFAAGAKNIQYFGAGTRLSVL.